Below are 30 T cell receptor beta chains sequenced from a single sample in a study of identical twins. MiXCR was run by TCRdb on the 5' RACE reads, yielding one entry per CDR3 protein. This table has 1.5 million to 2 million distinct CDR3 sequences, 25% to 35% appearing once. Input material: cord blood. The receptors stem from a newborn girl in good health.

The chain has TRBV3-1 and TRBJ2-7; the D gene is possibly TRBD2 (5 bases). The V gene's germline CDR1 is LGHDT and CDR2 YNNKEL (reference sequence). The CDR3 totals 15 residues. The V end lost 1 base, the J end lost 0 bases, and 10 bases lay between the germline ends. CDR3 coding DNA: TGTGCCAGCAGCCAAGTCCTAGCTGTCTCCTACGAGCAGTACTTC. Translating it yields CASSQVLAVSYEQYF.

This clonotype has just a few counts. This chain connects TRBV6-1 to TRBJ1-4; D is unresolved. V lost 1 base to trimming and J lost 7 bases, with 4 bases between them. The CDR3 runs to 12 residues. CDR1 is MNHNS, CDR2 SASEGT, per germline. The CDR3 nucleotides read TGTGCCAGCAGTGAAGTCAGTGAAAAACTGTTTTTT. Encoded protein: CASSEVSEKLFF.

CDR3 in DNA: TGTGCCAGCAGCCGCCGTCGGGACCAGTACACAGATACGCAGTATTTT. It is translated as CASSRRRDQYTDTQYF. This chain connects TRBV4-2 to TRBJ2-3; D may correspond to TRBD1 or TRBD2 (5 bases each). The CDR3 has 16 amino acids. V lost 4 bases and J 2 bases, leaving 16 bases between the germline ends. The germline V gene encodes CDR1 LGHNA and CDR2 YNFKEQ.

Regarding this clonotype: One junction end does not reproduce the germline sequence, and a read error may be involved. The chain combines TRBV7-9 with TRBJ2-7, with a weak D call TRBD1 (5 bases). There are 14 residues in the CDR3. Germline V gene sequence: CDR1 SEHNR, CDR2 FQNEAQ (reference sequence). CDR3 DNA sequence: TGTGCCAGCAGCGTAGCCCACAGGTACAATGAGCAGTACTTC. Protein product: CASSVAHRYNEQYF.

The sample holds a few counts of this clonotype. The chain employs TRBV24-1 and TRBJ2-2; TRBD2 agrees at 7 bases. The CDR3 runs 15 residues. Germline-derived CDR1 and CDR2 are KGHDR and SFDVKD. V gave up 4 bases and J gave up 1 base; unmatched junction bases: 2. The DNA of the CDR3 is TGTGCCACCAGTGAAGCGGGACGGAACACCGGGGAGCTGTTTTTT. Encoded protein: CATSEAGRNTGELFF.

This chain connects TRBV12-3 or TRBV12-4 to TRBJ1-2; TRBD1 is a possible D gene (6 bases). The V and J ends lost 7 bases and 6 bases respectively, with 12 bases between them. This CDR3 has 12 amino acids. This chain's CDR3 is CASTDRNHGYTF. CDR3 in DNA: TGTGCCAGCACCGACAGGAACCATGGCTACACCTTC.

In its sample, this clonotype was seen a few times. V usage is TRBV11-2 and J usage is TRBJ2-4; D gene uncertain. The V and J ends lost 0 bases and 13 bases respectively, with 13 bases between them. This CDR3 comprises 13 residues. Germline CDR1 SGHAT, CDR2 FQNNGV. This chain's CDR3 is CASSLDSLNPQYF. Here the CDR3 DNA reads TGTGCCAGCAGCTTAGATTCCCTTAACCCCCAGTACTTC.

Here the CDR3 reads CASIGSSGANVLTF. CDR3 DNA: TGTGCCAGCATTGGGAGCTCTGGGGCCAACGTCCTGACTTTC. The genes are TRBV3-1 and TRBJ2-6; weak D call: TRBD2 (5 bases). Trimming shortened V by 7 bases and J by 0 bases, and 7 bases separated the two germline ends. The length of the CDR3 is 14 residues. CDR1 and CDR2 (germline): LGHDT, YNNKEL (reference sequence). Using reference TRBV3-1 and TRBJ2-6 for the parts outside the CDR3, the full variable domain is DTAVSQTPKYLVTQMGNDKSIKCEQNLGHDTMYWYKQDSKKFLKIMFSYNNKELIINETVPNRFSPKSPDKAHLNLHINSLELGDSAVYFCASIGSSGANVLTFGAGSRLTVL.

This sequence joins TRBV20-1 and TRBJ2-1; 8 bases align to TRBD2. CDR1 DFQATT and CDR2 SNEGSKA come from the germline V gene (reference sequence). The V and J ends lost 3 bases and 6 bases, in that order; junction bases with no gene match: 7. The CDR3 covers 14 residues. In DNA form, the CDR3 reads TGCAGTGCTAGCTTCGCGGGGGGACTCAATGAGCAGTTCTTC. Amino acids: CSASFAGGLNEQFF.

This clonotype was detected only a few times. The V call is TRBV7-2, the J call TRBJ2-3; D gene uncertain. V lost 5 bases and J lost 8, with 11 bases in between. The length of the CDR3 is 12 residues. CDR1 SGHTA and CDR2 FQGNSA come from the germline V gene. DNA of the CDR3: TGTGCCAGCAGCCCCGAGGATGGTACGCAGTATTTT. As protein: CASSPEDGTQYF.

This clonotype has a handful of counts. The V call is TRBV6-5, the J call TRBJ2-2, with D possibly being TRBD2 (5 bases). Trimming removed 6 bases from V and 7 bases from J, with 18 bases in between. This CDR3 comprises 15 residues. The V gene's germline CDR1 is MNHEY and CDR2 SVGAGI. The DNA of the CDR3 is TGTGCCAGCAGCCCACTTGTCGGGGATGTCGGGGAGCTGTTTTTT. Its translation: CASSPLVGDVGELFF.

The chain couples TRBV12-3 or TRBV12-4 to TRBJ2-1; 7 bases fit TRBD2. The V gene end was trimmed by 5 bases and the J gene end by 9 bases; junction bases not matched to a gene: 10. The CDR3 totals 14 residues. The CDR3 spells CASSVSRGSAEQFF. The CDR3 DNA reads TGTGCCAGCAGTGTGTCGCGGGGGTCTGCTGAGCAGTTCTTC.

The chain carries TRBV6-2 or TRBV6-3 and TRBJ1-5, with 7 bases identical to TRBD1. The J segment lost 5 bases and the V segment lost 2 bases, leaving 9 bases of the junction unmatched. The length of the CDR3 is 16 residues. The germline V gene has CDR1 MNHEY and CDR2 SVGEGT. DNA of the CDR3: TGTGCCAGCAGTTACCCCAGACAGGGCCAACATCAGCCCCAGCATTTT. It specifies CASSYPRQGQHQPQHF.

V is TRBV21-1 and J is TRBJ1-5; the table's D call, TRBD1, was not checked against the DNA. TRBV21-1 is termed a pseudogene. CDR3 length: 16 residues. CDR3 sequence (DNA): TGTGCCAGCAGCAAATGGTGGGGGACAGTTCTTCAGCCCCAGCATTTT. Translated, it gives CASSKWWGTVLQPQHF.

The V gene is TRBV20-1, the J gene TRBJ2-1, with D possibly TRBD1 on 5 matching bases. Per the germline V gene, CDR1 is DFQATT and CDR2 is SNEGSKA (reference sequence). The CDR3 is made up of 16 amino acids. Trimming stripped 6 bases from V and 0 bases from J, with 18 bases between. The CDR3 DNA is TGCAGTGCCCGACCGAAAAGACAGACCTCCTACAATGAGCAGTTCTTC. Its translation is CSARPKRQTSYNEQFF.

This clonotype has more than one count but fewer than ten. The chain recombines TRBV3-1 with TRBJ2-2; D remains unclear. Trimming took off 0 bases at V and 4 bases at J, with 3 bases between the two ends. This CDR3 is 13 amino acids long. Germline V gene data show CDR1 as LGHDT and CDR2 as YNNKEL (reference sequence). The CDR3 loop reads CASSQDPTGELFF. Here the CDR3 DNA reads TGTGCCAGCAGCCAAGACCCCACCGGGGAGCTGTTTTTT.

The V gene is TRBV5-1, the J gene TRBJ1-1; possibly TRBD1 for D (6 bases). V lost 0 bases and J lost 1, with 10 bases in between. The CDR3 is made up of 15 amino acids. Germline lookup yields CDR1 SGHRS and CDR2 YFSETQ. The DNA for the CDR3 is TGCGCCAGCAGCTTGGGACTGGACAGGAACACTGAAGCTTTCTTT. It translates to CASSLGLDRNTEAFF.

This clonotype occurred many times. V gene TRBV20-1 combines with J gene TRBJ2-7; D is unresolved. Germline V gene lookup returns CDR1 DFQATT and CDR2 SNEGSKA (reference sequence). V lost 3 bases and J lost 4, with 10 bases in between. The CDR3 totals 12 residues. The CDR3 DNA sequence: TGCAGTGCTAGGAGACCTCCATACGAGCAGTACTTC. As protein: CSARRPPYEQYF.

The chain employs TRBV5-1 and TRBJ2-1; TRBD1 agrees at 11 bases. V dropped 0 bases and J dropped 7; count of bases not matched to a gene: 6. CDR3 length: 16 amino acids. Germline assignment: CDR1 SGHRS and CDR2 YFSETQ. In DNA, the CDR3 is TGCGCCAGCAGCTTGGCATTCCGGGACAGGGGGAATGAGCAGTTCTTC. Its protein is CASSLAFRDRGNEQFF.

This clonotype was picked up a small number of times. The CDR3 sequence is CASSLFQGYGKNIQYF. The DNA of the CDR3 is TGTGCCAGCAGTTTGTTCCAGGGTTACGGCAAAAACATTCAGTACTTC. This chain links TRBV28 with TRBJ2-4, with D perhaps matching TRBD1 (5 bases). CDR1 is MDHEN, CDR2 SYDVKM, per germline. V was cut by 3 bases and J by 3 bases, with 15 bases left in between. The CDR3 has 16 residues. Together with reference TRBV28 and TRBJ2-4, the CDR3 gives the full variable domain: DVKVTQSSRYLVKRTGEKVFLECVQDMDHENMFWYRQDPGLGLRLIYFSYDVKMKEKGDIPEGYSVSREKKERFSLILESASTNQTSMYLCASSLFQGYGKNIQYFGAGTRLSVL.

This clonotype has only a few counts. DNA for the CDR3: TGTGCCAGCAGCTTATCCCTCCGTGGGGGAGATACGCAGTATTTT. Translating it yields CASSLSLRGGDTQYF. The V gene is TRBV11-2, the J gene TRBJ2-3; tentatively, D is TRBD1 or TRBD2 (5 bases each). The V gene lost 2 bases and the J gene lost 5 bases, with 14 bases spanning the gap. Germline lookup yields CDR1 SGHAT and CDR2 FQNNGV. CDR3 length: 15 amino acids.

This clonotype was seen more than once but under ten times. J is TRBJ2-5 and V is TRBV24-1; 9 nucleotides agree with TRBD2. The J call may be faulty, since TRBJ2-4 better matches the DNA end. The CDR3 extends over 16 amino acids. CDR1 and CDR2 (germline): KGHDR, SFDVKD. In DNA, the CDR3 is TGTGCCACCAGTGATGCCCGCGGGGGGGGGTTAAACATTCAGTACTTC. It encodes CATSDARGGGLNIQYF.

This clonotype was detected a few times. This chain joins TRBV20-1 and TRBJ1-4, with D uncertain. Germline V gene lookup returns CDR1 DFQATT and CDR2 SNEGSKA (reference sequence). The CDR3 is made up of 13 amino acids. Trimming removed 1 base from V and 12 bases from J, with 15 bases in between. CDR3 region: CSARGPVSKELFF. The DNA for the CDR3 is TGCAGTGCTAGAGGCCCAGTATCCAAGGAACTGTTTTTT.

This clonotype has only a few counts. The chain uses TRBV2 and TRBJ2-3; D possibly matches TRBD1 or TRBD2 (6 bases each). Trimming removed 9 bases at V and 0 bases at J, with 10 bases between. CDR3 length: 13 residues. In germline, CDR1 is SNHLY, CDR2 FYNNEI. The CDR3 nucleotides are TGTGCCAGAGGGGGGATAAGCACAGATACGCAGTATTTT. As protein: CARGGISTDTQYF.

In its sample, this clonotype was seen many times. The chain couples TRBV10-3 to TRBJ1-4; no definite D call. The germline CDR1 and CDR2 sequences are ENHRY and SYGVKD. The CDR3 is 16 amino acids. Trimming removed 0 bases at V and 0 bases at J, with 8 bases between. CDR3 loop: CAISESRTATNEKLFF. The CDR3 DNA sequence: TGTGCCATCAGTGAGTCGCGGACTGCAACTAATGAAAAACTGTTTTTT.

CDR3 DNA: TGTGCCAGCAGCCTAGCCATCTGCGAGCAGTACTTC. This codes for CASSLAICEQYF. V gene TRBV2 combines with J gene TRBJ2-1; TRBD2 might be the D (5 bases). The closer fit of TRBJ2-7 to the DNA end suggests the J call may be wrong. The V gene's germline CDR1 is SNHLY and CDR2 FYNNEI. The CDR3 spans 12 residues.

This clonotype came up a few times. This chain links TRBV4-2 with TRBJ2-5, with D possibly being TRBD1 (7 bases). CDR1 LGHNA and CDR2 YNFKEQ come from the germline V gene. Trimming removed 4 bases from V and 5 bases from J, with 20 bases in between. The CDR3 sequence is 16 residues long. The DNA of the CDR3 is TGTGCCAGCAGCCGTCCGTCAGGGGGGCTAGATGAGACCCAGTACTTC. This gives the protein CASSRPSGGLDETQYF.

The CDR3 here is CASSESGGLAEAFF. The CDR3 DNA reads as TGTGCCAGCAGTGAATCGGGGGGGCTCGCTGAAGCTTTCTTT. This chain uses TRBV6-1 with TRBJ1-1; a weak D match, TRBD1 (6 bases). V lost 2 bases to trimming and J lost 6 bases, with 13 bases between them. This CDR3 spans 14 amino acids. Germline lookup yields CDR1 MNHNS and CDR2 SASEGT.

The chain is built from TRBV24-1 and TRBJ2-7; D may be TRBD1 (6 bases). The CDR3 totals 13 residues. Trimming stripped 0 bases from V and 7 bases from J, with 9 bases between. The germline gives CDR1 KGHDR, CDR2 SFDVKD. The chain's CDR3 is CATSDLGDNEQYF. The CDR3 nucleotides read TGTGCCACCAGTGATTTGGGGGACAATGAGCAGTACTTC.

CDR3 sequence: CASTNRRGPSNEQFF. The CDR3 DNA sequence: TGTGCCAGCACCAACAGGAGGGGGCCCAGCAATGAGCAGTTCTTC. The chain couples TRBV6-6 to TRBJ2-1; TRBD1 might be the D (7 bases). The V end lost 7 bases, the J end lost 6 bases, and 19 bases lay between the germline ends. Looked up from germline, CDR1 is MNHNY and CDR2 is SVGAGI (reference sequence). The CDR3 is 15 residues long.